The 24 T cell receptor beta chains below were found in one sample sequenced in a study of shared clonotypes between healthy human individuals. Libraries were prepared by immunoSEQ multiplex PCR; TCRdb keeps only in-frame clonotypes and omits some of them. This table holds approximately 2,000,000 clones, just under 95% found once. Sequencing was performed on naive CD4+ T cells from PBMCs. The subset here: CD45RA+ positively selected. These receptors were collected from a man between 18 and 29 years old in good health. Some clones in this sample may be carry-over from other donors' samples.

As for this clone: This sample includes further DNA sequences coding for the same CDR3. In DNA, the CDR3 is TGCGCCAGCAGCCAAGAAGGTCCAGATACGCAGTATTTT. It encodes CASSQEGPDTQYF. The rearrangement joins TRBV4-3 to TRBJ2-3; no clear D gene. Germline loops: CDR1 LGHNA, CDR2 YSLEER. The CDR3 is made up of 13 amino acids. V dropped 0 bases and J dropped 4 bases, with 5 bases sitting between them.

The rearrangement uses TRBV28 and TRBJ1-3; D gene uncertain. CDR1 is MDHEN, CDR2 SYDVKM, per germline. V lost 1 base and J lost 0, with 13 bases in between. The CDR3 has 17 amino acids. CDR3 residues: CASSLFRQANSGNTIYF. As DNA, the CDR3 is TGTGCCAGCAGTTTATTTCGGCAGGCGAACTCTGGAAACACCATATATTTT.

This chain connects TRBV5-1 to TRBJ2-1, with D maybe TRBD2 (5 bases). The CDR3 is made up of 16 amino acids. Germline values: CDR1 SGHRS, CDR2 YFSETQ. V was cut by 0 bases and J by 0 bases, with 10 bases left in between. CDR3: CASSLARGPSYNEQFF. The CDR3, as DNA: TGCGCCAGCAGCTTGGCCCGGGGTCCCTCCTACAATGAGCAGTTCTTC.

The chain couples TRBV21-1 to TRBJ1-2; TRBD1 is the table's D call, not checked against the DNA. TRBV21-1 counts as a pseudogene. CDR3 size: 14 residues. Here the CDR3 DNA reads TGTGCCAGCAGCAAAGCGCAGCGGACAGGGGGTTTAATCTTC. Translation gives CASSKAQRTGGLIF.

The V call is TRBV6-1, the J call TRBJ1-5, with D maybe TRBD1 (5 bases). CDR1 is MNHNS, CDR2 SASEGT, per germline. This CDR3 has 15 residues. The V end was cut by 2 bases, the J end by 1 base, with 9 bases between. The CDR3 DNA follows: TGTGCCAGCAGTGAACAGGGCTGGAGCAATCAGCCCCAGCATTTT. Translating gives CASSEQGWSNQPQHF.

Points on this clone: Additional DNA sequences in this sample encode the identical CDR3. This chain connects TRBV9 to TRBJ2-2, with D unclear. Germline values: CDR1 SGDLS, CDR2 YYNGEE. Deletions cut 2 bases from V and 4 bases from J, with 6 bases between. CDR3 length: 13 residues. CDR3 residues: CASSVSFTGELFF. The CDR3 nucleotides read TGTGCCAGCAGCGTGTCATTCACCGGGGAGCTGTTTTTT.

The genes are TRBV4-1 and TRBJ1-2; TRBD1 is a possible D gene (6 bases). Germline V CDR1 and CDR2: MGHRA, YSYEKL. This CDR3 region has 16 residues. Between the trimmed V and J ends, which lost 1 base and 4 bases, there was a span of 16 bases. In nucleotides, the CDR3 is TGCGCCAGCAGCCAAGCTAGCCAGGGGAGCGCCTATGGCTACACCTTC. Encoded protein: CASSQASQGSAYGYTF.

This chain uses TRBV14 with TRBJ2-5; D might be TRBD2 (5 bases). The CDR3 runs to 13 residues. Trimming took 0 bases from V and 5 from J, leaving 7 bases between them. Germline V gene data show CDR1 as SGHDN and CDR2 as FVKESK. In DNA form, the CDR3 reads TGTGCCAGCAGCCAAGATACTAGGGAGACCCAGTACTTC. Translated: CASSQDTRETQYF.

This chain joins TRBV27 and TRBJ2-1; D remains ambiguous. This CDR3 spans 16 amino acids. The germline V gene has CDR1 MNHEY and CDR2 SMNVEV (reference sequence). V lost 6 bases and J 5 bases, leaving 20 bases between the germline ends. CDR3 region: CASSPPAFFLNNEQFF. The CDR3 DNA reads TGTGCCAGCAGCCCCCCCGCGTTTTTCCTGAACAATGAGCAGTTCTTC.

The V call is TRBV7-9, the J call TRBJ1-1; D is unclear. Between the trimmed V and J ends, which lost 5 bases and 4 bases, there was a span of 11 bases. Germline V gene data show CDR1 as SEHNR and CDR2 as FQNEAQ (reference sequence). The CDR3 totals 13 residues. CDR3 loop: CASSIRDLTEAFF. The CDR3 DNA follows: TGTGCCAGCAGCATCCGGGATCTCACTGAAGCTTTCTTT.

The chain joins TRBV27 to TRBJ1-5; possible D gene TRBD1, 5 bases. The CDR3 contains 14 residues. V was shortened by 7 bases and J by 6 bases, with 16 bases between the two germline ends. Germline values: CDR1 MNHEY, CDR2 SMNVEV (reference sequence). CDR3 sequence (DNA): TGTGCCAGCACTCAAACGGTGGGGGGTCAGCCCCAGCATTTT. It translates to CASTQTVGGQPQHF.

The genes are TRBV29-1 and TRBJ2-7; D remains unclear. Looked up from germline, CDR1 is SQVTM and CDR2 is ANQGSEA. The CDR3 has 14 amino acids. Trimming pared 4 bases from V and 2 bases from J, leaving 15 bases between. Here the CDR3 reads CSVGPLSDTYEQYF. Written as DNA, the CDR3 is TGCAGCGTTGGTCCCCTCAGCGACACCTACGAGCAGTACTTC.

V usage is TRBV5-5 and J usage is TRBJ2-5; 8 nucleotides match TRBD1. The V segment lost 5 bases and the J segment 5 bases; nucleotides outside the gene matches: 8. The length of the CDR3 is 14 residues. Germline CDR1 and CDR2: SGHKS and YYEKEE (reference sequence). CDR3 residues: CASSRTGYGETQYF. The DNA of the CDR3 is TGTGCCAGCAGTCGGACAGGGTATGGGGAGACCCAGTACTTC.

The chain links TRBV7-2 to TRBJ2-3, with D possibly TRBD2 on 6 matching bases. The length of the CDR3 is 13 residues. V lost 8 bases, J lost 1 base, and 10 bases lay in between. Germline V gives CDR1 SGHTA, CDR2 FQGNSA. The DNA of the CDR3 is TGTGCCAGCGGGCTAGCGCGCACAGATACGCAGTATTTT. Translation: CASGLARTDTQYF.

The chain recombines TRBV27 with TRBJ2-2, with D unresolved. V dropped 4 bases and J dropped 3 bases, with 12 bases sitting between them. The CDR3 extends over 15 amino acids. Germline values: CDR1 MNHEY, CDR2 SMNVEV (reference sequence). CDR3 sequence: CASSSLPIHTGELFF. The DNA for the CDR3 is TGTGCCAGCAGTTCCCTCCCTATTCACACCGGGGAGCTGTTTTTT.

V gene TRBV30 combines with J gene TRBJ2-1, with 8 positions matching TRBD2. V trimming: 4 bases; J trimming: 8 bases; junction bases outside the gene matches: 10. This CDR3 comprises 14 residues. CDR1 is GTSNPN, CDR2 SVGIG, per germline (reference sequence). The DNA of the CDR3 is TGTGCCTGGATTGGCGGGAGGAATAGTGATGAGCAGTTCTTC. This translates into CAWIGGRNSDEQFF. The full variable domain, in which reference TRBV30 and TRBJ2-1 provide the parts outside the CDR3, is SQTIHQWPATLVQPVGSPLSLECTVEGTSNPNLYWYRQAAGRGLQLLFYSVGIGQISSEVPQNLSASRPQDRQFILSSKKLLLSDSGFYLCAWIGGRNSDEQFFGPGTRLTVL.

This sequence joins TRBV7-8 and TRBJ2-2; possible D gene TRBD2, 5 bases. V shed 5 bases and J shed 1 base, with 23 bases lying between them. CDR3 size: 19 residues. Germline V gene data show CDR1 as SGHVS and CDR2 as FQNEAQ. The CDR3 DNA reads TGTGCCAGCAGCCCGAGGGAGCATAGCTTCCTTGGGAACACCGGGGAGCTGTTTTTT. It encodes CASSPREHSFLGNTGELFF.

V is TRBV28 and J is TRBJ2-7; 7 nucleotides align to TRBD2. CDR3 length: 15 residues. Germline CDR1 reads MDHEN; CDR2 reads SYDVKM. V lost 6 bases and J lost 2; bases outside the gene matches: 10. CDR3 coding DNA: TGTGCCAGCAGCCGTGGGGCGGGGGTCACCTACGAGCAGTACTTC. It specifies CASSRGAGVTYEQYF.

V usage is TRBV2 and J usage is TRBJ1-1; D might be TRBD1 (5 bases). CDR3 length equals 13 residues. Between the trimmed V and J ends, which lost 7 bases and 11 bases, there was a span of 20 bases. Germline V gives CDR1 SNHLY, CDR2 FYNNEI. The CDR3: CASNGPPLWGAFF. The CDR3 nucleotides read TGTGCCAGCAATGGACCTCCCTTATGGGGGGCTTTCTTT.

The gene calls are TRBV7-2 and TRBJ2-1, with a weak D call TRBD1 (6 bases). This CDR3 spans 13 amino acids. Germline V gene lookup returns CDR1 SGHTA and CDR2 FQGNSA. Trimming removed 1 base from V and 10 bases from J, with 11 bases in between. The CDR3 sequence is CASSLGRGQEQFF. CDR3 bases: TGTGCCAGCAGCTTAGGACGGGGACAAGAGCAGTTCTTC.

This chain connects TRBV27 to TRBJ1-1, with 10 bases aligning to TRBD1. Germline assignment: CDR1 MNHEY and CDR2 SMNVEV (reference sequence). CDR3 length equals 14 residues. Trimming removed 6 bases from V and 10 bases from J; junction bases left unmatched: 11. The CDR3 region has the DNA TGTGCCAGCAGCCAAGACAGGGGGCTTTTCAGAGCTTTCTTT. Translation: CASSQDRGLFRAFF.

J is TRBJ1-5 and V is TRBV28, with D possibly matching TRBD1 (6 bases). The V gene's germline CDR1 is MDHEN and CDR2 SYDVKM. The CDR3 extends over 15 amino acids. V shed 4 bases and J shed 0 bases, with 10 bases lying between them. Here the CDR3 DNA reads TGTGCCAGCAGTTCTGTACAGGGTAGCAATCAGCCCCAGCATTTT. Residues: CASSSVQGSNQPQHF.

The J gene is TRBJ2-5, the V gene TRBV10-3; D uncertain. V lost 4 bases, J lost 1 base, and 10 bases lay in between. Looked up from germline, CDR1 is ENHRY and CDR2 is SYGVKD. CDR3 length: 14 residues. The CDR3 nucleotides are TGTGCCATCAGTGCGTTGAAATCCCAAGAGACCCAGTACTTC. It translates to CAISALKSQETQYF.

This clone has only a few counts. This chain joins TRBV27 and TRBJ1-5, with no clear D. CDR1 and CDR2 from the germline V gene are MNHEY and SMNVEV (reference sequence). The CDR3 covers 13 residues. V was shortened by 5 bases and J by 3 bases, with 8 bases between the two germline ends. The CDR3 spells CASSRVDNQPQHF. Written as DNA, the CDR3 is TGTGCCAGCAGTCGAGTTGACAATCAGCCCCAGCATTTT.